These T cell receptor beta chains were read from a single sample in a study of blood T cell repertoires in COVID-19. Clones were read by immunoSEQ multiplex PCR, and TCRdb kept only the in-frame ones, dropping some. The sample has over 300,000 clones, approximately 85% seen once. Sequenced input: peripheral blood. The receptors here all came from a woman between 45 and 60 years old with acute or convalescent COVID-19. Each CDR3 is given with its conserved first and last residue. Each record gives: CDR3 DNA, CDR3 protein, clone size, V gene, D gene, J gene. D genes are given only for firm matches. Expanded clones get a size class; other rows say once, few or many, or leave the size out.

DNA: TGCGCCAGCAGCTTTCGGGAAGATACGCAGTATTTT
CDR3: CASSFREDTQYF
size: NA
V: TRBV5-1
D: NA
J: TRBJ2-3

DNA: TGCGCCAGCAGCGGGACTAGCGGGACTTACTCAAATGAGCAGTTCTTC
CDR3: CASSGTSGTYSNEQFF
size: NA
V: TRBV5-1
D: TRBD2
J: TRBJ2-1

DNA: TGTGCCAGCAGTGAGTGGGGGGGTTTTAGCAATCAGCCCCAGCATTTT
CDR3: CASSEWGGFSNQPQHF
size: NA
V: TRBV2
D: NA
J: TRBJ1-5

DNA: TGCGCCAGCAGTGATAGGGGACTAGCGGGAGGCTGGGGAGGCACAGATACGCAGTATTTT
CDR3: CASSDRGLAGGWGGTDTQYF
size: NA
V: TRBV10-1
D: TRBD2
J: TRBJ2-3

DNA: TGTGCCAGCAGCCCGAACTTGAACTATGGCTACACCTTC
CDR3: CASSPNLNYGYTF
size: NA
V: TRBV6-6
D: NA
J: TRBJ1-2

DNA: TGTGCCAGCAGCTTAGGCCGAACAGGGGAGGCCGCTGGGCAGTTCTTC
CDR3: CASSLGRTGEAAGQFF
size: NA
V: TRBV7-9
D: NA
J: TRBJ2-1

DNA: TGTGCCACCAGTGACACCGGGACAGGGGGAAGGGAGACCCAGTACTTC
CDR3: CATSDTGTGGRETQYF
size: NA
V: TRBV24-1
D: TRBD1
J: TRBJ2-5

DNA: TGTGCCAGCAGCGCCCGCGACAGGCTAGGTTCACCCCTCCACTTT
CDR3: CASSARDRLGSPLHF
size: NA
V: TRBV9
D: NA
J: TRBJ1-6

DNA: TGCGCCAGCAGCTTGACAGCCCAAGAGACCCAGTACTTC
CDR3: CASSLTAQETQYF
size: NA
V: TRBV5-1
D: NA
J: TRBJ2-5

DNA: TGTGCCAGCAGTTTAAACAGGGCAACCCAGTACTTC
CDR3: CASSLNRATQYF
size: NA
V: TRBV28
D: NA
J: TRBJ2-5

DNA: TGTGCCAGCAGCGATCTTTGGGACAGGGGTAACTATGGCTACACCTTC
CDR3: CASSDLWDRGNYGYTF
size: NA
V: TRBV28
D: TRBD1
J: TRBJ1-2

DNA: TGTGCCAGCAGGTCCACTAGCGGGAGACGCCACGAGCAGTACTTC
CDR3: CASRSTSGRRHEQYF
size: NA
V: TRBV6-5
D: TRBD2
J: TRBJ2-7

DNA: TGTGCCAGCAGCCAACGGACTAGCGCTAGCACAGATACGCAGTATTTT
CDR3: CASSQRTSASTDTQYF
size: NA
V: TRBV14
D: TRBD2
J: TRBJ2-3

DNA: TGTGCCAGCAGCCGCGGACTAGCGGGAGGGGGTGAGCAGTTCTTC
CDR3: CASSRGLAGGGEQFF
size: NA
V: TRBV14
D: TRBD2
J: TRBJ2-1

DNA: TGCGCCAGCAGCTTGGCGGGACAGGGCTACGAGCAGTACTTC
CDR3: CASSLAGQGYEQYF
size: NA
V: TRBV5-1
D: TRBD1
J: TRBJ2-7

DNA: TGTGCCAGCAGTCCGGGGATCTATGGCTACACCTTC
CDR3: CASSPGIYGYTF
size: NA
V: TRBV28
D: NA
J: TRBJ1-2

DNA: TGTGCCAGTAGTATAGGGGAGGCCTACACTGAAGCTTTCTTT
CDR3: CASSIGEAYTEAFF
size: NA
V: TRBV19
D: NA
J: TRBJ1-1

DNA: TGTGCCACCAGCAGGCCGGGGGGCACTGAAGCTTTCTTT
CDR3: CATSRPGGTEAFF
size: NA
V: TRBV15
D: NA
J: TRBJ1-1

DNA: TGTGCCAGCAGCCCCCAGGGGGCCACCTCTGGAAACACCATATATTTT
CDR3: CASSPQGATSGNTIYF
size: NA
V: TRBV9
D: TRBD1
J: TRBJ1-3

DNA: TGTGCCACCAGTGATGTAGGACAGAGCTCCTACGAGCAGTACTTC
CDR3: CATSDVGQSSYEQYF
size: NA
V: TRBV24-1
D: NA
J: TRBJ2-7

DNA: TGCAGCGTCGAACAGGGGGCCACCGGGGTGAACACTGAAGCTTTCTTT
CDR3: CSVEQGATGVNTEAFF
size: NA
V: TRBV29-1
D: TRBD1
J: TRBJ1-1

DNA: TGCAGCGTTCTGGGTCAGGGGGACACTGAAGCTTTCTTT
CDR3: CSVLGQGDTEAFF
size: few
V: TRBV29-1
D: TRBD1
J: TRBJ1-1

DNA: TGTGCCAGCAGCCTCCAGGGGGACGAGCAGTACTTC
CDR3: CASSLQGDEQYF
size: NA
V: TRBV12-3/TRBV12-4
D: TRBD1
J: TRBJ2-7

DNA: TGTGCCAGCAGTTACGCCGGACAGGGTGAAGCTTTCTTT
CDR3: CASSYAGQGEAFF
size: NA
V: TRBV6-2/TRBV6-3
D: TRBD1
J: TRBJ1-1

DNA: TGTGCCAGCAGCCAAGATGACCCCACAGGGGGACCCCTCCACTTT
CDR3: CASSQDDPTGGPLHF
size: once
V: TRBV14
D: TRBD1
J: TRBJ1-6

DNA: TGTGCCAGCTCACCACCGACCAGGGGATTATCAGGCCCATACGAGCAGTACTTC
CDR3: CASSPPTRGLSGPYEQYF
size: NA
V: TRBV18
D: NA
J: TRBJ2-7

DNA: TGTGCCAGTAGTATATCAGAGGCATCTTATGGCTACACCTTC
CDR3: CASSISEASYGYTF
size: NA
V: TRBV19
D: NA
J: TRBJ1-2

DNA: TGTGCCAGCAGCCTAACTAGCAACGGGGAGCTGTTTTTT
CDR3: CASSLTSNGELFF
size: NA
V: TRBV11-1
D: NA
J: TRBJ2-2

DNA: TGTGCCAGCAGCCGCGTTCCCGGGAACACTGAAGCTTTCTTT
CDR3: CASSRVPGNTEAFF
size: once
V: TRBV28
D: NA
J: TRBJ1-1

DNA: TGTGCCAGCTCACCAAGGGGAAGTGACTACAATGAGCAGTTCTTC
CDR3: CASSPRGSDYNEQFF
size: NA
V: TRBV18
D: NA
J: TRBJ2-1

DNA: TGCAGTGTTTACAGGGGGGAGACCCAGTACTTC
CDR3: CSVYRGETQYF
size: once
V: TRBV20-1
D: TRBD1
J: TRBJ2-5

DNA: TGTGCCAGCAGCCAGCTACAGGGGGAGGAGGGAAAACTGTTTTTT
CDR3: CASSQLQGEEGKLFF
size: NA
V: TRBV14
D: TRBD1
J: TRBJ1-4

DNA: TGTGCCAGCAGTTTCAGGGTTAACACTGAAGCTTTCTTT
CDR3: CASSFRVNTEAFF
size: NA
V: TRBV28
D: NA
J: TRBJ1-1

DNA: TGTGCCAGCAGTTACCTGGGGCAGGATGAGCAGTTCTTC
CDR3: CASSYLGQDEQFF
size: NA
V: TRBV6-5
D: NA
J: TRBJ2-1

DNA: TGCAGCGTTGAAATTACTAGTCTCTCCTACGAGCAGTACTTC
CDR3: CSVEITSLSYEQYF
size: NA
V: TRBV29-1
D: NA
J: TRBJ2-7

DNA: TGTGCCAGCAGTTATGGGCTAGCGGAGTACGAGCAGTACTTC
CDR3: CASSYGLAEYEQYF
size: NA
V: TRBV6-5
D: TRBD2
J: TRBJ2-7

DNA: TGTGCCTGGAGTGTAACCGGGGGATGGGAAAAACTGTTTTTT
CDR3: CAWSVTGGWEKLFF
size: NA
V: TRBV30
D: NA
J: TRBJ1-4

DNA: TGTGCCAGCAGCCCTCCTACTATGGGACTAGATACCTACGAGCAGTACTTC
CDR3: CASSPPTMGLDTYEQYF
size: NA
V: TRBV27
D: TRBD2
J: TRBJ2-7

DNA: TGTGCCAGCAGCTCTACTGGGTGGGAGGGTGAGCAGTTCTTC
CDR3: CASSSTGWEGEQFF
size: NA
V: TRBV7-8
D: TRBD2
J: TRBJ2-1

DNA: TGTGCCAGTAGTGTCACAGGGGGCAATGAGCAGTTCTTC
CDR3: CASSVTGGNEQFF
size: NA
V: TRBV19
D: TRBD1
J: TRBJ2-1

DNA: TGTGCCAGCAGCCGACCCCATGACTCTAGCGGACTCACAGATACGCAGTATTTT
CDR3: CASSRPHDSSGLTDTQYF
size: NA
V: TRBV7-9
D: TRBD2
J: TRBJ2-3

DNA: TGTGCCAGCAGCTCCAAACAGGACTCTGGAAACACCATATATTTT
CDR3: CASSSKQDSGNTIYF
size: few
V: TRBV4-2
D: NA
J: TRBJ1-3

DNA: TGTGCCAGCGCCAGGAATGAGCAGTTCTTC
CDR3: CASARNEQFF
size: NA
V: TRBV6-5
D: NA
J: TRBJ2-1

DNA: TGTGCCAGCAGCGCGGGACGGCGCTCTGGAAACACCATATATTTT
CDR3: CASSAGRRSGNTIYF
size: NA
V: TRBV27
D: NA
J: TRBJ1-3

DNA: TGTGCCAGTAGTAATTCACAGGGGTCCGGGGAGCTGTTTTTT
CDR3: CASSNSQGSGELFF
size: NA
V: TRBV19
D: TRBD1
J: TRBJ2-2

DNA: TGTGCCAGCAGCTTAGTCGGTCAGCCCCAGCATTTT
CDR3: CASSLVGQPQHF
size: NA
V: TRBV7-2
D: NA
J: TRBJ1-5

DNA: TGCGCCAGCAGCTTATTTGGCAGCCAAGAGACCCAGTACTTC
CDR3: CASSLFGSQETQYF
size: NA
V: TRBV5-1
D: NA
J: TRBJ2-5

DNA: TGTGCCAGCAGCTTAGCGCAAAGGGGCACGCAGTATTTT
CDR3: CASSLAQRGTQYF
size: NA
V: TRBV7-2
D: NA
J: TRBJ2-3

DNA: TGTGCCTGGAGTGTCGACAGGGGGCCCGTCGAGCAGTACTTC
CDR3: CAWSVDRGPVEQYF
size: NA
V: TRBV30
D: TRBD1
J: TRBJ2-7

DNA: TGTGCCAGCAGCGTAATTTCAGGGGCAGAGACCCAGTACTTC
CDR3: CASSVISGAETQYF
size: NA
V: TRBV9
D: NA
J: TRBJ2-5

DNA: TGTGCCAGCAGCTCTAGATACAACACTGAAGCTTTCTTT
CDR3: CASSSRYNTEAFF
size: NA
V: TRBV5-6
D: NA
J: TRBJ1-1

DNA: TGTGCCAGTAGTATATTAATGAACACTGAAGCTTTCTTT
CDR3: CASSILMNTEAFF
size: NA
V: TRBV19
D: NA
J: TRBJ1-1

DNA: TGTGCCAGCAGTCCGACAGGGCCAAGGGGGACTGAAGCTTTCTTT
CDR3: CASSPTGPRGTEAFF
size: NA
V: TRBV6-5
D: TRBD1
J: TRBJ1-1

DNA: TGCAGCGTTGAAGCCCGGGATCCTGGAAACACCATATATTTT
CDR3: CSVEARDPGNTIYF
size: NA
V: TRBV29-1
D: NA
J: TRBJ1-3

DNA: TGTGCCAGTAGTAGGGCGACCCTGAACACTGAAGCTTTCTTT
CDR3: CASSRATLNTEAFF
size: NA
V: TRBV19
D: NA
J: TRBJ1-1

DNA: TGTGCCAGCAGTGAATACGGGAGGGACATTCAGTACTTC
CDR3: CASSEYGRDIQYF
size: NA
V: TRBV25-1
D: TRBD2
J: TRBJ2-4

DNA: TGTGCCACCAGTGAGCCGGGACTTTACACAGATACGCAGTATTTT
CDR3: CATSEPGLYTDTQYF
size: NA
V: TRBV24-1
D: NA
J: TRBJ2-3

DNA: TGCGCCAGCAGCCAAAGCGGGCTGGAACAAGAGACCCAGTACTTC
CDR3: CASSQSGLEQETQYF
size: NA
V: TRBV4-1
D: NA
J: TRBJ2-5

DNA: TGCAGTGCTGGGCGCCTTGAGCAGTTCTTC
CDR3: CSAGRLEQFF
size: NA
V: TRBV20-1
D: NA
J: TRBJ2-1